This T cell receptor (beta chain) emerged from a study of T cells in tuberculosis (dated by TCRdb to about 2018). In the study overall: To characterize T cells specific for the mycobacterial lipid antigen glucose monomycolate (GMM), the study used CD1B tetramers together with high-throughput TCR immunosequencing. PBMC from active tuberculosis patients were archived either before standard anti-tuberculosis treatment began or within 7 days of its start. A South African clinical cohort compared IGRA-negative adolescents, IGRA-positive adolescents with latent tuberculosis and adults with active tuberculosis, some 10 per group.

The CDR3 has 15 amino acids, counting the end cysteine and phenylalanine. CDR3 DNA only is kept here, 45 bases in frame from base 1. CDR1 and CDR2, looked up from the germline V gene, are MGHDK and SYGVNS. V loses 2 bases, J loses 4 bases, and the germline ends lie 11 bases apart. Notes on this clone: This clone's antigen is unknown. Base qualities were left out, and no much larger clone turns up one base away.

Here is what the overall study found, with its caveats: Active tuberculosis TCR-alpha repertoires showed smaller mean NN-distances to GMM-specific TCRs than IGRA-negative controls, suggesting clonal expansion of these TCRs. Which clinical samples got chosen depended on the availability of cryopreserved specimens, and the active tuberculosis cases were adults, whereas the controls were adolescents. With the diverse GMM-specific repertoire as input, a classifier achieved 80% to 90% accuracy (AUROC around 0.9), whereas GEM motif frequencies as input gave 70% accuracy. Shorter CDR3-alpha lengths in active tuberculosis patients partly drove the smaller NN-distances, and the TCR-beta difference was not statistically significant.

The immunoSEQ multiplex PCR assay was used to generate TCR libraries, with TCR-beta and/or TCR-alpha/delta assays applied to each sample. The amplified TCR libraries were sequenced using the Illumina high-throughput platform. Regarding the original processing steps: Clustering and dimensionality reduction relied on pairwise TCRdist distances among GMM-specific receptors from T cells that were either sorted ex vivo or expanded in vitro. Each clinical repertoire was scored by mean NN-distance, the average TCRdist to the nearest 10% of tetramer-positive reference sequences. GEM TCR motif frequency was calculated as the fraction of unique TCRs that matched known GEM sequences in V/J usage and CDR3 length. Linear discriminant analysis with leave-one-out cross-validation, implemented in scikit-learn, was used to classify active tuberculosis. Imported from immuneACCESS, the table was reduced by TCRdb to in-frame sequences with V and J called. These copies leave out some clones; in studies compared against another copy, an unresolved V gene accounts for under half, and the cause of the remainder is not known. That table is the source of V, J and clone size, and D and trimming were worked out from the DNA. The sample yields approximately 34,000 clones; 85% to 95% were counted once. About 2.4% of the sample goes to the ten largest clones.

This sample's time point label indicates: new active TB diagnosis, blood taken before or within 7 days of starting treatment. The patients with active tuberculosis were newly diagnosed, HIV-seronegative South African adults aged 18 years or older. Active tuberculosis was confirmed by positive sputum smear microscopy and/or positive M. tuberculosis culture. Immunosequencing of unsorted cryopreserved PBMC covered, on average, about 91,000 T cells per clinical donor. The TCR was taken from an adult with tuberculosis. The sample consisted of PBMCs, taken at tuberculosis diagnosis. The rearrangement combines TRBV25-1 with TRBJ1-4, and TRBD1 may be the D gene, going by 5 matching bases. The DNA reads TGTGCCAGCAGTGAAAGGGGCAGAGATAATGAAAAACTGTTTTTT. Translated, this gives CASSERGRDNEKLFF.